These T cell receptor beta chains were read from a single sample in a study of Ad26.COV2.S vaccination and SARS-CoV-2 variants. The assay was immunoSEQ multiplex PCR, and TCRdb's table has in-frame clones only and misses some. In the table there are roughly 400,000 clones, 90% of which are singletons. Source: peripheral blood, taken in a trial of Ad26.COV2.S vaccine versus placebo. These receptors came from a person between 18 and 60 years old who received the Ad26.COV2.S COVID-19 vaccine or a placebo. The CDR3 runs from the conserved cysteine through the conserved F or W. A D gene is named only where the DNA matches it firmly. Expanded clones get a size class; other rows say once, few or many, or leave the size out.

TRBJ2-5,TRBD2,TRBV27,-,TGTGCCAGCAGAAGACTAGCGGGGCAAGAGACCCAGTACTTC,CASRRLAGQETQYF
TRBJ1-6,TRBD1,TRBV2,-,TGTGCCAGCAGTGGGGACAGGGGGGGTGGATCACCCCTCCACTTT,CASSGDRGGGSPLHF
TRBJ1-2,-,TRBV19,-,TGTGCCAGTGTTGGTCAGGGTGGAGACTATGGCTACACCTTC,CASVGQGGDYGYTF
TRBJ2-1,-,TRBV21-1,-,TGTGCCAGCAGCAAAGGGAGCGACCCTAGCGACGGTCGCAATGAGCAGTTCTTC,CASSKGSDPSDGRNEQFF
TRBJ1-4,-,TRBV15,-,TGTGCCACCAGCAGAGAGGCCCGGATATATGAAAAACTGTTTTTT,CATSREARIYEKLFF
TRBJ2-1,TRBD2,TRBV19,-,TGTGCCAGTAGTTTTACAATGACTAGCGGGAGCTTCAATGAGCAGTTCTTC,CASSFTMTSGSFNEQFF
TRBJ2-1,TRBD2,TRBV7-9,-,TGTGCCAGCAGCTTAGGAGGACTAGCGGGAGTCTACAATGAGCAGTTCTTC,CASSLGGLAGVYNEQFF
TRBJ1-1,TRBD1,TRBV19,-,TGTGCCAGTGGACAGGGTGTAGGTACTGAAGCTTTCTTT,CASGQGVGTEAFF
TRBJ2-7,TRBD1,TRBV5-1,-,TGCGCCAGCAGCCACCCTGGACAGGGGGATTTTCTCTCCTACGAGCAGTACTTC,CASSHPGQGDFLSYEQYF
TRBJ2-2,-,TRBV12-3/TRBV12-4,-,TGTGCCAGCAGTTTTGGACAAACCGGGGAGCTGTTTTTT,CASSFGQTGELFF
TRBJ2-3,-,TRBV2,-,TGTGCCAGCAGTGAATCCAGGTCCGGCACAGATACGCAGTATTTT,CASSESRSGTDTQYF
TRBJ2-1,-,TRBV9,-,TGTGCCAGCAGCGTAGGAGGGGCTAGCTTTGATGAGCAGTTCTTC,CASSVGGASFDEQFF
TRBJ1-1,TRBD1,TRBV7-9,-,TGTGCCAGCAGCTTAGCGGGGACAGGGCGGGAAGCTTTCTTT,CASSLAGTGREAFF
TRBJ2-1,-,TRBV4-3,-,TGCGCCAGCAGCGCCCTCGGGACTGGGGTAGGGGAGCAGTTCTTC,CASSALGTGVGEQFF
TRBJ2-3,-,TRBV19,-,TGTGCCAGTAGTATAGAGCCTACCGGGACGACCACAGATACGCAGTATTTT,CASSIEPTGTTTDTQYF
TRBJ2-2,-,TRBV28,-,TGTGCCAGCAGTTTCCTACCCAACACCGGGGAGCTGTTTTTT,CASSFLPNTGELFF
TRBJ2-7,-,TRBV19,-,TGTGCCAGTAGTATGTACGGTAACTACGAGCAGTACTTC,CASSMYGNYEQYF
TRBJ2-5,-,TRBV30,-,TGTGCCTGGAGTGTAAACCGACAAGAGACCCAGTACTTC,CAWSVNRQETQYF
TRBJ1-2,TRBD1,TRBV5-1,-,TGCGCCAGCAGCCTGACCGGGACAGGGACGGGCGGCTACACCTTC,CASSLTGTGTGGYTF
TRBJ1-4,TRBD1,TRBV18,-,TGTGCCAGCTCACCACGAGGACAGGGACTGTTTTTT,CASSPRGQGLFF
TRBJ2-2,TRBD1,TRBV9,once,TGTGCCAGCAGCGTAAAGGGTCCAGGACAGGGGAGGTTGTTGGAAACCGGGGAGCTGTTTTTT,CASSVKGPGQGRLLETGELFF
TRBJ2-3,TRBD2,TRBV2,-,TGTGCCAGCAGTGAGGAGCGGGAGACTGGAACAGATACGCAGTATTTT,CASSEERETGTDTQYF
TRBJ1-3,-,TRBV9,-,TGTGCCAGCAGCGTAACAGGTTACAACACCATATATTTT,CASSVTGYNTIYF
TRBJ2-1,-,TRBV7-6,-,TGTGCCAGCAGCCTTTCAATGAGCTCCTACAATGAGCAGTTCTTC,CASSLSMSSYNEQFF
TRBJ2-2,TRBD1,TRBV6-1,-,TGTGCCAGCAGTGAATTGACAGGGGGCACCGGGGAGCTGTTTTTT,CASSELTGGTGELFF
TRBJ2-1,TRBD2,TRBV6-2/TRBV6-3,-,TGTGCCAGCAGCCCTGCATCTAGCGGGAGGGGTGGTGAGCAGTTCTTC,CASSPASSGRGGEQFF
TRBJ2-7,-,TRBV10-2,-,TGCGCCAGCAGTGAGTCGATGGGGGGGGCTTACGAGCAGTACTTC,CASSESMGGAYEQYF
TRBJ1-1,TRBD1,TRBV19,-,TGTGCCAGTAGTGCAAACCTCCAGGGGGTGAAGGCTGAAGCTTTCTTT,CASSANLQGVKAEAFF
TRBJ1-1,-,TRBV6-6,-,TGTGCCAGCACACCCTCAATGAACCCTGAAGCTTTCTTT,CASTPSMNPEAFF
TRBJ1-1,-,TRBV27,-,TGTGCCAGCAGTTTAAGGGGGTGGACTGAAGCTTTCTTT,CASSLRGWTEAFF
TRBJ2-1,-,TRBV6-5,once,TGTGCCAGCAGCGCGGACAGATTTTACAATGAGCAGTTCTTC,CASSADRFYNEQFF
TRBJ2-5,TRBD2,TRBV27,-,TGTGCCAGCAGTCAATATCAGACTAGCGGGAGGAACCAAGAGACCCAGTACTTC,CASSQYQTSGRNQETQYF
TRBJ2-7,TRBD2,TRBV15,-,TGTGCCACCGCCGGGGGGGCTGGCTACGAGCAGTACTTC,CATAGGAGYEQYF
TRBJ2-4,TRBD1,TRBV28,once,TGTGCCAGCAGTTTCCGGACAGGGAGGTCAAAAAACATTCAGTACTTC,CASSFRTGRSKNIQYF
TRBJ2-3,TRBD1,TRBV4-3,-,TGCGCCAGCAGCCAAGAAGAGACAGGGCTTTCAGATACGCAGTATTTT,CASSQEETGLSDTQYF
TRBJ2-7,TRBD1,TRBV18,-,TGTGCCAGCTCACTCGGGACAGCAAGATCGTACTACGAGCAGTACTTC,CASSLGTARSYYEQYF
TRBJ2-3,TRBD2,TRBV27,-,TGTGCCAGCAGCACCGGCGGGAGTAGCACAGATACGCAGTATTTT,CASSTGGSSTDTQYF
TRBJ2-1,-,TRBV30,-,TGTGCCTGGAGTCCTCCCCGAGCCCCCTCCCCCTACAATGAGCAGTTCTTC,CAWSPPRAPSPYNEQFF
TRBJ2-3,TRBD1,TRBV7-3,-,TGTGCCAGCAGCCTCCGGGACAGCGCAGATACGCAGTATTTT,CASSLRDSADTQYF
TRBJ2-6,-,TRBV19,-,TGTGCCAGTAGTATCCCCAGGGCCTCTGGGGCCAACGTCCTGACTTTC,CASSIPRASGANVLTF
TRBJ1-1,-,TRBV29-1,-,TGCAGCACCCGCAGCCTCTCCAGCACTGAAGCTTTCTTT,CSTRSLSSTEAFF
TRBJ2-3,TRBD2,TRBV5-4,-,TGTGCCAGCAGCATAGGCGGGAGGGATGTAGATACGCAGTATTTT,CASSIGGRDVDTQYF
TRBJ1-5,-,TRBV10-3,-,TGTGCCATCACGACGGGAGTAAATCAGCCCCAGCATTTT,CAITTGVNQPQHF
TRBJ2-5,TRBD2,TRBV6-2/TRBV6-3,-,TGTGCCAGCAGCCGACTAGCGGGGGTCCAAGAGACCCAGTACTTC,CASSRLAGVQETQYF
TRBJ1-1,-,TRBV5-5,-,TGTGCCAGCAGCCCGCCAAACAACAGGGTTGTGAACACTGAAGCTTTCTTT,CASSPPNNRVVNTEAFF
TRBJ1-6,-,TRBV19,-,TGTGCCAGTAGTAAGAGGACAGAAGCTAATTCACCCCTCCACTTT,CASSKRTEANSPLHF
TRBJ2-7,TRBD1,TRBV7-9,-,TGTGCCAGCAGCTCGCCCGGGACAGGGGAGTACTTC,CASSSPGTGEYF
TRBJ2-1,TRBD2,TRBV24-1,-,TGTGCCACCAGTGATTTCGGCGCGGGAGGGCCTAACAATGAGCAGTTCTTC,CATSDFGAGGPNNEQFF
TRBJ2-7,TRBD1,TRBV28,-,TGTGCCAGCAGCCAAACAGGGGAGAGGAACGAGCAGTACTTC,CASSQTGERNEQYF
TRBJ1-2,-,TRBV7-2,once,TGTGCCAGCAGCTTAGAAAACCTGCGGAGTAGTTATGGCTACACCTTC,CASSLENLRSSYGYTF
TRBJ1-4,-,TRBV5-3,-,TGTGCCAGGGATGTAGTTCCGGTATTTTTAACTAATGAAAAACTGTTTTTT,CARDVVPVFLTNEKLFF